This is a list of T cell receptor beta chains from one sample in a study of blood T cell repertoires in COVID-19. TCRdb's copy holds only in-frame clones and misses some; the assay was immunoSEQ multiplex PCR. The sample holds more than 250,000 clones, 70% to 90% seen once. The specimen was PBMCs or T cells enriched from blood (not recorded which). The receptor source for this set is a woman aged 40 to 50 with acute COVID-19. Both conserved end residues are part of each CDR3. Fields, in order: CDR3 protein, CDR3 DNA, D gene, J gene, V gene. The D gene is left open where the match is weak.

CASSGGISYNEQFF | TGTGCCAGCAGCGGGGGGATATCCTACAATGAGCAGTTCTTC | NA | TRBJ2-1 | TRBV5-4
CASSLFSGDEQFF | TGTGCCAGCAGCTTATTCTCAGGGGATGAGCAGTTCTTC | NA | TRBJ2-1 | TRBV7-8
CASSIRQGNYGYTF | TGTGCCAGCAGCATCAGACAGGGGAACTATGGCTACACCTTC | TRBD1 | TRBJ1-2 | TRBV7-9
CASSFSTGPGNTIYF | TGTGCCAGCAGCTTTTCGACAGGGCCTGGAAACACCATATATTTT | TRBD1 | TRBJ1-3 | TRBV7-9
CASRTIREEDTF | TGTGCCAGCAGGACCATAAGGGAGGAGGACACCTTC | NA | TRBJ1-2 | TRBV28
CASRAGTSGKYNEQFF | TGCGCCAGCAGGGCCGGGACTAGCGGGAAATACAATGAGCAGTTCTTC | TRBD2 | TRBJ2-1 | TRBV5-1
CASRLPNTTLGREGHNEQFF | TGTGCAAGTCGCTTACCAAATACGACCCTGGGGCGGGAGGGCCACAATGAGCAGTTCTTC | NA | TRBJ2-1 | TRBV12-2
CASSQGLGQPQHF | TGTGCCAGCAGCCAAGGTTTGGGCCAGCCCCAGCATTTT | NA | TRBJ1-5 | TRBV3-1/TRBV3-2
CASSEGDYNTGELFF | TGCGCCAGCAGCGAAGGGGACTACAACACCGGGGAGCTGTTTTTT | TRBD2 | TRBJ2-2 | TRBV5-1
CATCPGGEASSYNEQFF | TGTGCCACTTGCCCGGGGGGGGAGGCTAGCTCCTACAATGAGCAGTTCTTC | TRBD2 | TRBJ2-1 | TRBV24-1
CSASGVPQLFDEQFF | TGCAGTGCTAGTGGGGTCCCACAGCTTTTTGATGAGCAGTTCTTC | NA | TRBJ2-1 | TRBV20-1